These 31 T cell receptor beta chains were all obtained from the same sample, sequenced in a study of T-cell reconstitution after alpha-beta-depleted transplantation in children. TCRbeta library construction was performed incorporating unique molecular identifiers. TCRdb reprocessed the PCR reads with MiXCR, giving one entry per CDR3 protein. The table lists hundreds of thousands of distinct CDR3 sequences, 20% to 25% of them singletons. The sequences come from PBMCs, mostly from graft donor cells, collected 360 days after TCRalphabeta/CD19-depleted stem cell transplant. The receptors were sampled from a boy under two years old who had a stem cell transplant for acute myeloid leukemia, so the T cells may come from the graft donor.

As DNA, the CDR3 is TGTGCCAGCAGTTCGGTACAGGTCAATGAGCAGTTCTTC. This gives the protein CASSSVQVNEQFF. The chain carries TRBV12-3 or TRBV12-4 and TRBJ2-1; weak D call: TRBD1 (5 bases). The V end was cut by 4 bases, the J end by 6 bases, with 10 bases between. This CDR3 is 13 amino acids long.

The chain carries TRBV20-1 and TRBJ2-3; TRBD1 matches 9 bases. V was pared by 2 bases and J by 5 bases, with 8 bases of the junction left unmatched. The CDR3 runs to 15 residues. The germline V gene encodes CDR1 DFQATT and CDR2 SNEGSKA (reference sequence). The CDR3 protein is CSARWGDRVGDTQYF. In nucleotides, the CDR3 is TGCAGTGCTAGATGGGGGGACAGGGTGGGAGATACGCAGTATTTT.

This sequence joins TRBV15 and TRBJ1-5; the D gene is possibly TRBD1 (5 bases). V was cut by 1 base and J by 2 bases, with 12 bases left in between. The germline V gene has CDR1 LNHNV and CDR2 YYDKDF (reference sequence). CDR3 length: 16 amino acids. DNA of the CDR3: TGTGCCACCAGCAGAGCCTATAGGGGCGGCAATCAGCCCCAGCATTTT. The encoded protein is CATSRAYRGGNQPQHF.

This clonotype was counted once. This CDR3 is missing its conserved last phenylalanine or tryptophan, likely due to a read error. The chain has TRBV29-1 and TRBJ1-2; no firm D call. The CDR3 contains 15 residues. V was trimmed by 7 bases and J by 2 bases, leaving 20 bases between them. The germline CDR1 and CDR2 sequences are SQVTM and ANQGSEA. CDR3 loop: CSDRTAGPRNYGYTS. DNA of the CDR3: TGCAGCGACCGAACTGCCGGGCCCAGGAACTATGGCTACACCTCC.

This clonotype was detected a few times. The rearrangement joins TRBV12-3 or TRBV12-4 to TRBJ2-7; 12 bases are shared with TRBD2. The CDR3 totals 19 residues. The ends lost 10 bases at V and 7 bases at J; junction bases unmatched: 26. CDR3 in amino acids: CAICPLVRGLAGGLREQYF. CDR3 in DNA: TGTGCCATCTGCCCCCTAGTTCGGGGGCTAGCGGGGGGGTTAAGAGAGCAGTACTTC.

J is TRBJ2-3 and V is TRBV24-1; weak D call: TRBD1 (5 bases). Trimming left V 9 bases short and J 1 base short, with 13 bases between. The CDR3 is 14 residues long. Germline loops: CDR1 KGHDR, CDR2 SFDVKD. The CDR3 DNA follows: TGTGCCACCTCGGACACACACCGCACAGATACGCAGTATTTT. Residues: CATSDTHRTDTQYF.

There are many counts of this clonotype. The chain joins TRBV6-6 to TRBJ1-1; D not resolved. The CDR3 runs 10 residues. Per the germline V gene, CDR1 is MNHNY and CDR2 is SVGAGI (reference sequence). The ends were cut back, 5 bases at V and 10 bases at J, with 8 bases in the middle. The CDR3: CASSRVVAFF. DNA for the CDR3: TGTGCCAGCAGTCGAGTTGTAGCTTTCTTT.

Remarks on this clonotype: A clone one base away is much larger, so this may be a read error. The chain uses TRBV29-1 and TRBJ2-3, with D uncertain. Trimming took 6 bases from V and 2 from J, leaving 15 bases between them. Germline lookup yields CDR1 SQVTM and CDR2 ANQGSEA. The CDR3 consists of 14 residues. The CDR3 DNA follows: TGCAGCGTCGCAACGGTGGGAAACACAGATACGCAGTATTTT. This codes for CSVATVGNTDTQYF.

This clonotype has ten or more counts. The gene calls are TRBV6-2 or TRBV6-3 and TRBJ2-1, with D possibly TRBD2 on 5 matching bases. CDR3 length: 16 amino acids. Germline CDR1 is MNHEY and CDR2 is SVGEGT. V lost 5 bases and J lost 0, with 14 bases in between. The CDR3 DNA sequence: TGTGCCAGCAGTCCCTCAAGACTACTCTCCTACAATGAGCAGTTCTTC. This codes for CASSPSRLLSYNEQFF.

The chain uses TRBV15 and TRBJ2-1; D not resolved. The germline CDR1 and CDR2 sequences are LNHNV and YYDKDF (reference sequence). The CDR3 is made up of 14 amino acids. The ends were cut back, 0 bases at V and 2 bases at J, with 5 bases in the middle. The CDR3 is CATSRDRPYNEQFF. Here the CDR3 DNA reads TGTGCCACCAGCAGAGATCGCCCCTACAATGAGCAGTTCTTC.

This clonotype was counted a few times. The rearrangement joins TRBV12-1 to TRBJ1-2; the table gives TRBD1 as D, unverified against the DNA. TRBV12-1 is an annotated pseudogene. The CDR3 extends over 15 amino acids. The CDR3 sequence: CASSSRDSCNYGYTF. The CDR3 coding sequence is TGTGCCAGCAGCTCTCGGGACAGTTGTAACTATGGCTACACCTTC.

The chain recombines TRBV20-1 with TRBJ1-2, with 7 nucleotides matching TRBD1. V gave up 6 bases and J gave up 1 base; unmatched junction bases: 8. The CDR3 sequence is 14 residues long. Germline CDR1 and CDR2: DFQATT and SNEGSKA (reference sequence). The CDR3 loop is CSAPTGRLNYGYTF. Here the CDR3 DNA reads TGCAGTGCCCCGACAGGGAGGCTTAACTATGGCTACACCTTC.

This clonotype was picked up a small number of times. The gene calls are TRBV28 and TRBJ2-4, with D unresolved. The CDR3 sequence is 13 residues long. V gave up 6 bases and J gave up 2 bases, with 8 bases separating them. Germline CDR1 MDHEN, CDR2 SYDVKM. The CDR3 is CASRSGTKNIQYF. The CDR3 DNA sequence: TGTGCCAGCAGGTCCGGCACCAAAAACATTCAGTACTTC.

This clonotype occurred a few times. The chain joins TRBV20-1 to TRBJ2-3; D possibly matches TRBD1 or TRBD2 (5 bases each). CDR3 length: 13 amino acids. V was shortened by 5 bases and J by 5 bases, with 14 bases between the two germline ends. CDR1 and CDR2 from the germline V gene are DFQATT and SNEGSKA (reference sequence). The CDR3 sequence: CSAPGNGGDTQYF. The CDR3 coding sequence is TGCAGTGCTCCGGGGAATGGGGGAGATACGCAGTATTTT.

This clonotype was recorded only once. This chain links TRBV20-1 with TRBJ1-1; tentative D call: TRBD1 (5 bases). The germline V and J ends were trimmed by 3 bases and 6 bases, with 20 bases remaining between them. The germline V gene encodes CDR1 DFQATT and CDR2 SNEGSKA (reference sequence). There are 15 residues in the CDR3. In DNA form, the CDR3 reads TGCAGTGCTAGTCCATCTGGGGGTCGTATATCTGAAGCTTTCTTT. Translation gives CSASPSGGRISEAFF.

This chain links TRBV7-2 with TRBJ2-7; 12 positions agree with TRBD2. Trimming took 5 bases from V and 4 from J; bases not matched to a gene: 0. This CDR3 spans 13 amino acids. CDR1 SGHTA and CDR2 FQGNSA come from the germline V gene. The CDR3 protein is CASSGTSGYEQYF. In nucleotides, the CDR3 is TGTGCCAGCAGCGGGACTAGCGGGTACGAGCAGTACTTC.

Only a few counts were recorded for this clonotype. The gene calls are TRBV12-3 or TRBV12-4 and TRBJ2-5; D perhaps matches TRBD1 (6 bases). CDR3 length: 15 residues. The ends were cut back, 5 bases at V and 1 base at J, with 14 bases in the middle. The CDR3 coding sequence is TGTGCCAGCAGTGTAACCCAGGGGATCCAAGAGACCCAGTACTTC. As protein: CASSVTQGIQETQYF.

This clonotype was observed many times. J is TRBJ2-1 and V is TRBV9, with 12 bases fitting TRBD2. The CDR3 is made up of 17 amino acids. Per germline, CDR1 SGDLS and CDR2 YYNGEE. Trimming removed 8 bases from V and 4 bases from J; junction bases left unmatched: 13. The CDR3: CARLTSGGNLKYNEQFF. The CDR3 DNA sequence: TGTGCCAGACTAACTAGCGGGGGGAATCTGAAATACAATGAGCAGTTCTTC.

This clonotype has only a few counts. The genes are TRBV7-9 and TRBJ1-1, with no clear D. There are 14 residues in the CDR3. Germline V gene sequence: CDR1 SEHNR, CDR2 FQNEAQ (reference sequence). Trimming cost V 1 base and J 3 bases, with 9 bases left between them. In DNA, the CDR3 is TGTGCCAGCAGCTTAGGAGGTGGGGACACTGAAGCTTTCTTT. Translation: CASSLGGGDTEAFF.

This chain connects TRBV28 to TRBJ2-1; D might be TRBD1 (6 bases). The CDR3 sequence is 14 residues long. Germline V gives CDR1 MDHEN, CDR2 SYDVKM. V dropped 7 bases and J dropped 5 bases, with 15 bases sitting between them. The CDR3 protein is CASTNYGQNNEQFF. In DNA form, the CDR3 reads TGTGCCAGCACGAATTATGGACAGAACAATGAGCAGTTCTTC.

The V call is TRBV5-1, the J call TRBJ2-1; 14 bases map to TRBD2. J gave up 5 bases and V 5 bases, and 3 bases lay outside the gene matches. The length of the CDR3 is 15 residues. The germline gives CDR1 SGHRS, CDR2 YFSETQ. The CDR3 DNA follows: TGCGCCAGCAGTTGGACTAGCGGGGGGAACAATGAGCAGTTCTTC. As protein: CASSWTSGGNNEQFF.

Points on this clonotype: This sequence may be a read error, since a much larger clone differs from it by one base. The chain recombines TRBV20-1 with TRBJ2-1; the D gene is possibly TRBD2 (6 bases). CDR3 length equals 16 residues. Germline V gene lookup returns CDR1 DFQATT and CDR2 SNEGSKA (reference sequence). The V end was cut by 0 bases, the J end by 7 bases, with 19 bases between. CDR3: CSARDPSRGFWNEQFF. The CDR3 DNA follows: TGCAGTGCTAGAGATCCCTCGCGGGGTTTTTGGAATGAGCAGTTCTTC.

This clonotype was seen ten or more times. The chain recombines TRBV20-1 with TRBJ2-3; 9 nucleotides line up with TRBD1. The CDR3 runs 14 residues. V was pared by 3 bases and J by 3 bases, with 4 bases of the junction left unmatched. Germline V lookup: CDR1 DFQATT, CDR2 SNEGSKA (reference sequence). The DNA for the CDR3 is TGCAGTGCTAGCGGGACAGGGAGTACAGATACGCAGTATTTT. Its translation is CSASGTGSTDTQYF.

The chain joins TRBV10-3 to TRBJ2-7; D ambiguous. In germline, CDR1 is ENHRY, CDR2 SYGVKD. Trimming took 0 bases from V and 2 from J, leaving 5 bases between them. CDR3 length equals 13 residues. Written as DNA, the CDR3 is TGTGCCATCAGTGAGTCGGCGACCTACGAGCAGTACTTC. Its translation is CAISESATYEQYF.

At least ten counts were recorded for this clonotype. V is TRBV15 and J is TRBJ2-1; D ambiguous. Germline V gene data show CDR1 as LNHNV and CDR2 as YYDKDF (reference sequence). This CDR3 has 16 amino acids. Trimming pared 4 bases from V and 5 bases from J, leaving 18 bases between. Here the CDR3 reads CATSKNWGTSNNEQFF. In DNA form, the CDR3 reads TGTGCCACCAGCAAAAACTGGGGAACTTCTAACAATGAGCAGTTCTTC.

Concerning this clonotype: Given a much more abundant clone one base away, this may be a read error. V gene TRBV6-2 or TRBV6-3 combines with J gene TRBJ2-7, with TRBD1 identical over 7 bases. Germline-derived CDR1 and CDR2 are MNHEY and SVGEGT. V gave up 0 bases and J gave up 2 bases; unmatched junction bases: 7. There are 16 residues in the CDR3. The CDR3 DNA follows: TGTGCCAGCAGTTACTCGATGACAGGGAGAACCTACGAGCAGTACTTC. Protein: CASSYSMTGRTYEQYF.

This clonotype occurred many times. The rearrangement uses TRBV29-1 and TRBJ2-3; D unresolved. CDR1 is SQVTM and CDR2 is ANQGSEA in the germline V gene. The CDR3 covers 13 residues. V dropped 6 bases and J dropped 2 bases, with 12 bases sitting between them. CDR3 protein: CSVLSAPTDTQYF. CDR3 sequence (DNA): TGCAGCGTGCTTTCTGCACCCACAGATACGCAGTATTTT.

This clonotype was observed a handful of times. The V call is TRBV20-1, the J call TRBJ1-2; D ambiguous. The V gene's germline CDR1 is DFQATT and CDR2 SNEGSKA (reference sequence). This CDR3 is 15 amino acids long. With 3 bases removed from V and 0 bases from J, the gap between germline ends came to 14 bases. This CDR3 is CSAREQHRANYGYTF. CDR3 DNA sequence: TGCAGTGCTAGGGAACAACACAGAGCTAACTATGGCTACACCTTC.

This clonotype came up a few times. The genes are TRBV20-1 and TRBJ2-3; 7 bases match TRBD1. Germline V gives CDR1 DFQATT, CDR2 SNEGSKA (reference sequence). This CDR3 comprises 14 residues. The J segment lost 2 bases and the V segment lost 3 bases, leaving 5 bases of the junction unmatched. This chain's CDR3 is CSASLQGLTDTQYF. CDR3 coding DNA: TGCAGTGCTAGCCTACAGGGGCTCACAGATACGCAGTATTTT.

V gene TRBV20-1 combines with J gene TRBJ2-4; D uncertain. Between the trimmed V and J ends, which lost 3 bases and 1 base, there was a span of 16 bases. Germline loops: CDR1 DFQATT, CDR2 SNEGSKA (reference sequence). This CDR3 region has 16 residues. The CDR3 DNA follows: TGCAGTGCTAGTTTACCGGGCGTAAGGGCCAAAAACATTCAGTACTTC. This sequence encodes CSASLPGVRAKNIQYF.

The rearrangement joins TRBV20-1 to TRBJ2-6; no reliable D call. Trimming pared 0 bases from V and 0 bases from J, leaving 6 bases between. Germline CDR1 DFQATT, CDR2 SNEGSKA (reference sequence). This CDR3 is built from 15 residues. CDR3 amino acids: CSARDENSGANVLTF. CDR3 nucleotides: TGCAGTGCTAGAGATGAAAACTCTGGGGCCAACGTCCTGACTTTC.